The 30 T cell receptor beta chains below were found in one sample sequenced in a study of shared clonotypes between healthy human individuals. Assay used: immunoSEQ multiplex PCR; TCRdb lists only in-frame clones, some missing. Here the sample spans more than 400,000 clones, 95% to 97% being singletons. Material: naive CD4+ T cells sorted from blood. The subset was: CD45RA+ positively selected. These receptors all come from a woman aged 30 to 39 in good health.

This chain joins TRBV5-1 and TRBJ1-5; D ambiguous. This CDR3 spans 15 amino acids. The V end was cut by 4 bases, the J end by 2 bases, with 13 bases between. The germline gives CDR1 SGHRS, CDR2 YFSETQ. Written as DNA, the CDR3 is TGCGCCAGCAGCAAGGGCCCCGAGGGCAATCAGCCCCAGCATTTT. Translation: CASSKGPEGNQPQHF.

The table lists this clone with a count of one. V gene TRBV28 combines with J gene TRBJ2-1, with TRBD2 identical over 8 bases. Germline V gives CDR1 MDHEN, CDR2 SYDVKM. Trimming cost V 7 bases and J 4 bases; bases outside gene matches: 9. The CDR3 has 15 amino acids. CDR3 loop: CASINSGSLYNEQFF. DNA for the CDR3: TGTGCCAGCATTAACAGCGGGAGTCTTTACAATGAGCAGTTCTTC.

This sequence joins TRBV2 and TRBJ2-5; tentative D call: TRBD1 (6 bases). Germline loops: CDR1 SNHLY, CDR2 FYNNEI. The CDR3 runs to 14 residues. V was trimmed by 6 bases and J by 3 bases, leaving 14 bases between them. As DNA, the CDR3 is TGTGCCAGCAGCACGCAGGGGTGGGAAGAGACCCAGTACTTC. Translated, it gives CASSTQGWEETQYF. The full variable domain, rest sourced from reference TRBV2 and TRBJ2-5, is EPEVTQTPSHQVTQMGQEVILRCVPISNHLYFYWYRQILGQKVEFLVSFYNNEISEKSEIFDDQFSVERPDGSNFTLKIRSTKLEDSAMYFCASSTQGWEETQYFGPGTRLLVL.

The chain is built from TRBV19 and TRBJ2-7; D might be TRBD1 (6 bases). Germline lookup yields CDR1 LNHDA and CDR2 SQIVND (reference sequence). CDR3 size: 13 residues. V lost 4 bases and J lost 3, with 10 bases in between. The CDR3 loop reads CASSTNRVYEQYF. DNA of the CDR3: TGTGCCAGTAGTACAAACAGGGTCTACGAGCAGTACTTC.

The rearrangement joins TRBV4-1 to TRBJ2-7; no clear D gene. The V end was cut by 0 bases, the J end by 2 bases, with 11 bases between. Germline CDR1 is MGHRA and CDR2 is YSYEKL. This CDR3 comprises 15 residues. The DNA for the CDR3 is TGCGCCAGCAGCCAAGACTGGACCAACCCCTACGAGCAGTACTTC. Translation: CASSQDWTNPYEQYF.

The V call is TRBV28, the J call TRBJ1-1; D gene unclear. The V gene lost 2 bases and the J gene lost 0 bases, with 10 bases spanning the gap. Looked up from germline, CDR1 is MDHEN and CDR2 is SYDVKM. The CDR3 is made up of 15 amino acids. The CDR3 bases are TGTGCCAGCAGTTTAGGCGGCAGCTTGAACACTGAAGCTTTCTTT. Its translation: CASSLGGSLNTEAFF.

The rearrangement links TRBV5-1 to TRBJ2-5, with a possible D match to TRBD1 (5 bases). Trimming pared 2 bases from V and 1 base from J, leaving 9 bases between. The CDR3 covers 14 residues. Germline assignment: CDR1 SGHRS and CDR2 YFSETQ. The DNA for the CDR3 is TGCGCCAGCAGCTTTCCAGGGTCCCAAGAGACCCAGTACTTC. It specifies CASSFPGSQETQYF.

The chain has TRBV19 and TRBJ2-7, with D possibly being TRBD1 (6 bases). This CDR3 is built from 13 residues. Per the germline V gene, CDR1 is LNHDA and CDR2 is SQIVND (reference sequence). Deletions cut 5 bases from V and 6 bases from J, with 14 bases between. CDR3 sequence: CASSGWDTGEQYF. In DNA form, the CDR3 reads TGTGCCAGTAGTGGTTGGGACACCGGCGAGCAGTACTTC.

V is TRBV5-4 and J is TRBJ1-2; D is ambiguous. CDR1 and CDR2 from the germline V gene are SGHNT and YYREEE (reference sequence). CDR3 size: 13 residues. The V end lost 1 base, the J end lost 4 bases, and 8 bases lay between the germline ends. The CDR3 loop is CASSLSGPYGYTF. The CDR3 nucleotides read TGTGCCAGCAGCTTGTCGGGTCCCTATGGCTACACCTTC.

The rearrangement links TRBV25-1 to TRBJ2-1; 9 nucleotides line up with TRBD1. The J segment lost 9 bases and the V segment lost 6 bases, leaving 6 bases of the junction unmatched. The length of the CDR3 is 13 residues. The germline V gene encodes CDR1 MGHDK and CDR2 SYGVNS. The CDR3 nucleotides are TGTGCCAGCAGACAGGGGGCGCCAAGTGAGCAGTTCTTC. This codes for CASRQGAPSEQFF. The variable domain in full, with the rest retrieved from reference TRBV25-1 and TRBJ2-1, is EADIYQTPRYLVIGTGKKITLECSQTMGHDKMYWYQQDPGMELHLIHYSYGVNSTEKGDLSSESTVSRIRTEHFPLTLESARPSHTSQYLCASRQGAPSEQFFGPGTRLTVL.

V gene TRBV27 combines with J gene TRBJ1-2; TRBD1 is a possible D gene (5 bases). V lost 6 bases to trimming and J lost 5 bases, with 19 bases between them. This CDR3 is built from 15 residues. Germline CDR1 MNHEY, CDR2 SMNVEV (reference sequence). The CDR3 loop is CASSPNGGREYGYTF. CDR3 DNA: TGTGCCAGCAGCCCAAATGGGGGACGGGAGTATGGCTACACCTTC.

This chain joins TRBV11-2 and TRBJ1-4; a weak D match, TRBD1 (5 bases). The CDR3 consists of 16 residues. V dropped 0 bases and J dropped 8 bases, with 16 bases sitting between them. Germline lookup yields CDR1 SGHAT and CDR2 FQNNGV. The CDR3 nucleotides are TGTGCCAGCAGCTTAGATTCACTCCCAGAGGGGGAAAAACTGTTTTTT. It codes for CASSLDSLPEGEKLFF.

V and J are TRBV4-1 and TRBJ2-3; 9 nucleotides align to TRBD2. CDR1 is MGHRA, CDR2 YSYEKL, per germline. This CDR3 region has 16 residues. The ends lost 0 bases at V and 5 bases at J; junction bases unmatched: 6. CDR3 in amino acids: CASSQETSGAGDTQYF. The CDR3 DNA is TGCGCCAGCAGCCAAGAGACTAGCGGAGCGGGAGATACGCAGTATTTT.

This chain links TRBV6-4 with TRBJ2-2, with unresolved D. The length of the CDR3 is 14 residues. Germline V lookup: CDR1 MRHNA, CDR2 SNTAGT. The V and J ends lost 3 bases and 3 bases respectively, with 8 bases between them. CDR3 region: CASSERIHTGELFF. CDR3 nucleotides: TGTGCCAGCAGTGAGCGGATTCACACCGGGGAGCTGTTTTTT.

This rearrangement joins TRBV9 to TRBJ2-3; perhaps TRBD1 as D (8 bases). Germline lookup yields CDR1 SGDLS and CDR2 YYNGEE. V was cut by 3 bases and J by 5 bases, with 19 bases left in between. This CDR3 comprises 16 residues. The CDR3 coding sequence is TGTGCCAGCAGCGCCCGGACAGGGAGGGTCGGAGATACGCAGTATTTT. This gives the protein CASSARTGRVGDTQYF.

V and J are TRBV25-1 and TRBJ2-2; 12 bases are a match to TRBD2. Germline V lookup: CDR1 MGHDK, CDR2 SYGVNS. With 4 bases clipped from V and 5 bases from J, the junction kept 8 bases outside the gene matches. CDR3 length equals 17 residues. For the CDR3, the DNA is TGTGCCAGCAGTGGATCGACTAGCGGGAGTTTTACCGGGGAGCTGTTTTTT. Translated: CASSGSTSGSFTGELFF.

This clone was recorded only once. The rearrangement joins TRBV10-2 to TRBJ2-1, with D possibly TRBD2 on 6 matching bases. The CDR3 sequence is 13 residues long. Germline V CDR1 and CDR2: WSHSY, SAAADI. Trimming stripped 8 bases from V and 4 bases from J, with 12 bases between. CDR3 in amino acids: CASARDLYNEQFF. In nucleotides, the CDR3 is TGCGCCAGCGCGAGGGACTTGTACAATGAGCAGTTCTTC.

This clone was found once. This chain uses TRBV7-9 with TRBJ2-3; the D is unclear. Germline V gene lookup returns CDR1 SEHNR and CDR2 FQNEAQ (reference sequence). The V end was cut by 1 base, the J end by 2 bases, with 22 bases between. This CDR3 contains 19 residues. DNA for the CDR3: TGTGCCAGCAGCTTAGGGGTGACTCGCTTTTTGGGAACCACAGATACGCAGTATTTT. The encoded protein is CASSLGVTRFLGTTDTQYF.

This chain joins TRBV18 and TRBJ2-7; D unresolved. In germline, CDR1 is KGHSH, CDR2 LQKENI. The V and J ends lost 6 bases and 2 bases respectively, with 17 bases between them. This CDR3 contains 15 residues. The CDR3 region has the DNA TGTGCCAGCTCTCCCCTAGGAGAGTCCGCCTACGAGCAGTACTTC. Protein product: CASSPLGESAYEQYF.

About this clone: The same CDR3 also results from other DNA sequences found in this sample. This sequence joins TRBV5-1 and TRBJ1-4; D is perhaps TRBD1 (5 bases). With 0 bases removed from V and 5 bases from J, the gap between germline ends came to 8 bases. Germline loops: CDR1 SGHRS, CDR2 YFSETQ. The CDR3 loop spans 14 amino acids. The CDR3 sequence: CASSLGGTNEKLFF. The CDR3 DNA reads TGCGCCAGCAGCTTGGGTGGGACGAATGAAAAACTGTTTTTT.

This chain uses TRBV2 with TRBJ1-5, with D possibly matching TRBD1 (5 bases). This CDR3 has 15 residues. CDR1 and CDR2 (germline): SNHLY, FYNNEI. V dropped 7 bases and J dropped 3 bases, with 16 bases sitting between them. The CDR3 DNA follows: TGTGCCAGCACCAGAGATCAGGGTTCCAATCAGCCCCAGCATTTT. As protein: CASTRDQGSNQPQHF.

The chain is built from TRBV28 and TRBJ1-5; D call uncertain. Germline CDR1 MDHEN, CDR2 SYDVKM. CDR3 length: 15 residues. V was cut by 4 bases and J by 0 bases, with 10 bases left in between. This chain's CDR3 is CASSSPPNSNQPQHF. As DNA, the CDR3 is TGTGCCAGCAGTTCCCCCCCAAATAGCAATCAGCCCCAGCATTTT.

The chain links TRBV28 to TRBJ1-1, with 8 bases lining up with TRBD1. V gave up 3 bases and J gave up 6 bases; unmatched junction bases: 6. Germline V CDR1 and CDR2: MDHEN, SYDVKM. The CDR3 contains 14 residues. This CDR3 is CASSFGDRKSEAFF. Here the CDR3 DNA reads TGTGCCAGCAGTTTCGGGGACAGGAAGTCTGAAGCTTTCTTT. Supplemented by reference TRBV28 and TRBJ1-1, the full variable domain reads DVKVTQSSRYLVKRTGEKVFLECVQDMDHENMFWYRQDPGLGLRLIYFSYDVKMKEKGDIPEGYSVSREKKERFSLILESASTNQTSMYLCASSFGDRKSEAFFGQGTRLTVV.

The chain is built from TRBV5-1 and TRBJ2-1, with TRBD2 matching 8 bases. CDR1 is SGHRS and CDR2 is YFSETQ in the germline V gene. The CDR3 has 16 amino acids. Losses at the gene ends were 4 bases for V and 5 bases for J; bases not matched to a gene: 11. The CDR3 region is CASSPTRTSTHNEQFF. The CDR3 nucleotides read TGCGCCAGCAGCCCCACCCGGACTAGCACCCACAATGAGCAGTTCTTC.

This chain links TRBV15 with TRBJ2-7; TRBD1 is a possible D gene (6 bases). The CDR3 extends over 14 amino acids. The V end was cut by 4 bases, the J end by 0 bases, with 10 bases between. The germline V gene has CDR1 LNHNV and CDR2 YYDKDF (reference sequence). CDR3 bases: TGTGCCACCAGCATGGACAGACGCTCCTACGAGCAGTACTTC. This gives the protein CATSMDRRSYEQYF. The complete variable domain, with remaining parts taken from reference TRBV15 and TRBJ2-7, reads DAMVIQNPRYQVTQFGKPVTLSCSQTLNHNVMYWYQQKSSQAPKLLFHYYDKDFNNEADTPDNFQSRRPNTSFCFLDIRSPGLGDTAMYLCATSMDRRSYEQYFGPGTRLTVT.

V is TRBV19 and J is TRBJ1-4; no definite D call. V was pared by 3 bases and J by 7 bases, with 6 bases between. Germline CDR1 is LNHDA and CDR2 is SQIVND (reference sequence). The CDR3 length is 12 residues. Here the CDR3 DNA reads TGTGCCAGTAGTATCAAGGGTGAAAAACTGTTTTTT. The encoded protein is CASSIKGEKLFF.

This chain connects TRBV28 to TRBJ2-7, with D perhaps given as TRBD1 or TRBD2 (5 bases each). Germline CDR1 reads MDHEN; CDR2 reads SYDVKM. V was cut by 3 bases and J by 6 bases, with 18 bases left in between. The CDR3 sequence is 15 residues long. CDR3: CASSFVVNLGTEQYF. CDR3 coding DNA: TGTGCCAGCAGTTTTGTTGTTAACCTCGGGACCGAGCAGTACTTC.

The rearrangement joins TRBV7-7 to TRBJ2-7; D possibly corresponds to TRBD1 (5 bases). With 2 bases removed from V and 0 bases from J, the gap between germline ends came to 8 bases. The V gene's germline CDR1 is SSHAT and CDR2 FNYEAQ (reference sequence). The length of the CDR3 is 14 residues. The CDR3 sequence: CASSLRRDSYEQYF. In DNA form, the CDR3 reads TGTGCCAGCAGCTTACGCAGGGACTCCTACGAGCAGTACTTC.

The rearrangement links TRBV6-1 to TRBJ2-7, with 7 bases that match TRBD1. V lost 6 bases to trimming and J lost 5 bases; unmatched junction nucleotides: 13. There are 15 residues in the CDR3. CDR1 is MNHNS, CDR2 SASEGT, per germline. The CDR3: CASSSRQGFVHEQYF. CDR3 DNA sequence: TGTGCCAGCAGCTCTAGACAGGGTTTCGTCCACGAGCAGTACTTC.

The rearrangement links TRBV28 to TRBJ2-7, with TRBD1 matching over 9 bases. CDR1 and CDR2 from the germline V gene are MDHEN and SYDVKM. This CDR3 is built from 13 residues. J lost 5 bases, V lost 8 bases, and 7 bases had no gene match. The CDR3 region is CASSGTGSHEQYF. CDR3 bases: TGTGCCAGCTCGGGGACAGGGAGCCACGAGCAGTACTTC.